This T cell receptor beta chain was captured in a study of T cells in Graves' hyperthyroidism and ophthalmopathy. The study, taken as a whole, reports: A model of 13 V-J features distinguished ophthalmopathy from stable hyperthyroidism.

TCR beta CDR3 regions were amplified from RNA transcripts. Researchers ran a first-round RT-PCR on the TCR CDR3 using the HTBI primer set. TCRdb re-derived calls from the multiplex PCR reads in MiXCR, one entry per CDR3 protein. The sample consists of about 640,000 distinct CDR3 sequences, about 15% of them appearing once. This clonotype appeared many times. Its antigen is currently unknown. Compared with germline, one end of the junction differs, possibly owing to a read error. The length of the CDR3 is 13 residues. The germline V gene encodes CDR1 SSHAT and CDR2 FNYEAQ (reference sequence). Material for sequencing was blood. This rearrangement joins TRBV7-7 to TRBJ2-1; D is perhaps TRBD1 (6 bases). The sequence was obtained from a woman aged 45-65 years with Graves' ophthalmopathy. DNA of the CDR3: TGTGCTAGCAGCCGGGACACCCACAATGAGCAGTTCTTC. It codes for CASSRDTHNEQFF.